This T cell receptor beta chain was profiled in a study of blood T cell repertoires in COVID-19. Study as a whole: T cells, B-cell-depleted T cells, or PBMCs supplied cDNA or gDNA.

The length of the CDR3 is 18 residues. Trimming cost V 7 bases and J 0 bases; bases outside gene matches: 16. From germline, CDR1 is SEHNR and CDR2 FQNEAQ (reference sequence). Under the authors' procedure: Estimation of nucleated cell counts was performed using reference gene primer amplification. This table comes from immunoSEQ multiplex PCR, and its TCRdb copy is limited to in-frame clones, with some not included. The DNA gave D and trimming, while V, J and clone size come from that table. The repertoire includes 81,000 or so clones, 80% to 90% of them detected once, and approximately 13% sits in the top ten.

V usage is TRBV7-9 and J usage is TRBJ2-3; 7 nucleotides agree with TRBD2. Source material: peripheral blood. This TCR was recovered from a human donor in a cohort sampled during active COVID-19. This chain's CDR3 is CASIPPLSGEPSTDTQYF. The CDR3 DNA reads TGTGCCAGCATCCCCCCCCTCAGCGGGGAACCGAGCACAGATACGCAGTATTTT. The variable domain in full, with the rest retrieved from reference TRBV7-9 and TRBJ2-3, is DTGVSQNPRHKITKRGQNVTFRCDPISEHNRLYWYRQTLGQGPEFLTYFQNEAQLEKSRLLSDRFSAERPKGSFSTLEIQRTEQGDSAMYLCASIPPLSGEPSTDTQYFGPGTRLTVL.